These 17 T cell receptor beta chains were sequenced from one sample in a study of blood T cell repertoires in COVID-19. Sequencing was performed with immunoSEQ multiplex PCR; in TCRdb, only in-frame clones are kept and a portion is missing. The sample carries more than 300,000 clones, around 91% recorded once. Sequenced: peripheral blood. All receptors derive from a woman aged 18 to 35 who had recovered from COVID-19.

The chain uses TRBV24-1 and TRBJ1-1; D gene uncertain. This CDR3 has 13 amino acids. V shed 5 bases and J shed 8 bases, with 14 bases lying between them. The V gene's germline CDR1 is KGHDR and CDR2 SFDVKD. The CDR3 loop reads CATSAPGGAEAFF. In nucleotides, the CDR3 is TGTGCCACCAGTGCCCCGGGAGGTGCCGAAGCTTTCTTT.

The table lists this clone with many counts. The chain recombines TRBV6-1 with TRBJ2-1, with TRBD2 matching over 8 bases. CDR1 MNHNS and CDR2 SASEGT come from the germline V gene. The CDR3 has 16 residues. J gave up 2 bases and V 3 bases, and 6 bases lay outside the gene matches. CDR3 nucleotide sequence: TGTGCCAGCAGTGACGGAACTAGCGGACCCTACAATGAGCAGTTCTTC. It encodes CASSDGTSGPYNEQFF.

The V gene is TRBV30, the J gene TRBJ2-6; D might be TRBD2 (5 bases). CDR1 is GTSNPN and CDR2 is SVGIG in the germline V gene (reference sequence). V was shortened by 0 bases and J by 0 bases, with 6 bases between the two germline ends. The CDR3 runs 15 residues. DNA of the CDR3: TGTGCCTGGAGTGTACTAGGCTCTGGGGCCAACGTCCTGACTTTC. This gives the protein CAWSVLGSGANVLTF.

CDR3 residues: CASSSGTSANTGELFF. As DNA, the CDR3 is TGTGCCAGTAGTTCGGGGACTTCCGCGAACACCGGGGAGCTGTTTTTT. This chain connects TRBV19 to TRBJ2-2; weak D call: TRBD2 (6 bases). V shed 5 bases and J shed 0 bases, with 13 bases lying between them. The germline V gene encodes CDR1 LNHDA and CDR2 SQIVND (reference sequence). This CDR3 comprises 16 residues.

V and J are TRBV25-1 and TRBJ1-1, with a tentative D call TRBD1 (5 bases). The germline V gene encodes CDR1 MGHDK and CDR2 SYGVNS. The ends were cut back, 3 bases at V and 6 bases at J, with 17 bases in the middle. The CDR3 runs 15 residues. The DNA for the CDR3 is TGTGCCAGCAGTGATCGTAAAGGGGCTAGGGCTGAAGCTTTCTTT. It codes for CASSDRKGARAEAFF.

The rearrangement joins TRBV10-3 to TRBJ1-1; 7 nucleotides align to TRBD1. The CDR3 runs 13 residues. The V and J ends lost 6 bases and 0 bases, in that order; junction bases with no gene match: 1. The germline V gene has CDR1 ENHRY and CDR2 SYGVKD. The CDR3 loop reads CAIRGTVNTEAFF. DNA of the CDR3: TGTGCCATCAGGGGGACAGTGAACACTGAAGCTTTCTTT.

This clone was picked up one time. The genes are TRBV11-3 and TRBJ2-2; TRBD2 aligns across 10 bases. Per germline, CDR1 SGHNT and CDR2 YENEEA. CDR3 size: 19 residues. After removal of 5 bases from V and 6 bases from J, the junction contained 18 bases not matched to a gene. For the CDR3, the DNA is TGTGCCAGCAGCCAGAGCGGGCTAGCGGGAGTCGGCCGTTCCGGGGAGCTGTTTTTT. This gives the protein CASSQSGLAGVGRSGELFF.

The rearrangement joins TRBV2 to TRBJ1-5; 8 bases match TRBD1. CDR3 length: 15 amino acids. J gave up 4 bases and V 3 bases, and 5 bases lay outside the gene matches. CDR1 and CDR2 (germline): SNHLY, FYNNEI. CDR3 DNA: TGTGCCAGCAGTGAGCGGCAGGGGGCGAATCAGCCCCAGCATTTT. It specifies CASSERQGANQPQHF. The variable domain in full, with the rest retrieved from reference TRBV2 and TRBJ1-5, is EPEVTQTPSHQVTQMGQEVILRCVPISNHLYFYWYRQILGQKVEFLVSFYNNEISEKSEIFDDQFSVERPDGSNFTLKIRSTKLEDSAMYFCASSERQGANQPQHFGDGTRLSIL.

Written as DNA, the CDR3 is TGTGCCATCAATCCGGGACAGGGGCAGAATTCACCCCTCCACTTT. It encodes CAINPGQGQNSPLHF. The genes are TRBV10-3 and TRBJ1-6, with 10 bases lining up with TRBD1. Germline values: CDR1 ENHRY, CDR2 SYGVKD. The CDR3 consists of 15 residues. The junction had 7 bases not matched to a gene; V was cut back by 7 bases and J by 7 bases.

The chain combines TRBV21-1 with TRBJ1-2; no DNA check was done on the table's D call, TRBD1. TRBV21-1 is tagged as a pseudogene. CDR3 size: 14 residues. CDR3 bases: TGTGCCAGCAGAACCAGGGGGCGTTTCTATGGCTACACCTTC. Amino acid sequence: CASRTRGRFYGYTF.

This sequence joins TRBV5-5 and TRBJ2-3; D is ambiguous. Germline V gene sequence: CDR1 SGHKS, CDR2 YYEKEE (reference sequence). Trimming shortened V by 1 base and J by 6 bases, and 12 bases separated the two germline ends. CDR3 size: 14 residues. CDR3 nucleotide sequence: TGTGCCAGCAGCTTGAAGCTCGCGTATGATACGCAGTATTTT. Translation gives CASSLKLAYDTQYF.

The rearrangement links TRBV5-5 to TRBJ1-1, with TRBD1 matching 10 bases. V dropped 0 bases and J dropped 0; count of bases not matched to a gene: 5. Per the germline V gene, CDR1 is SGHKS and CDR2 is YYEKEE (reference sequence). The CDR3 spans 17 residues. CDR3 bases: TGTGCCAGCAGCTTGGTGCATGGGACAGGGGTGAACACTGAAGCTTTCTTT. Translating gives CASSLVHGTGVNTEAFF.

The chain combines TRBV6-6 with TRBJ2-1; TRBD1 agrees at 12 bases. The trim removed 5 bases at V and 9 bases at J, leaving 14 bases unmatched. This CDR3 is built from 17 residues. Germline V gene lookup returns CDR1 MNHNY and CDR2 SVGAGI (reference sequence). CDR3 DNA: TGTGCCAGCAGTCACAACCCGGGACAGGGGGCTTTTAGTGAGCAGTTCTTC. Translation gives CASSHNPGQGAFSEQFF.

The rearrangement links TRBV6-5 to TRBJ1-3; D gene unclear. The CDR3 length is 15 residues. V was trimmed by 5 bases and J by 0 bases, leaving 11 bases between them. Germline CDR1 MNHEY, CDR2 SVGAGI. The CDR3 spells CASSRLTDSGNTIYF. CDR3 sequence (DNA): TGTGCCAGCAGTCGACTTACGGACTCTGGAAACACCATATATTTT.

In its sample, this clone was seen once. V gene TRBV27 combines with J gene TRBJ1-1; a possible D gene is TRBD1 (5 bases). Trimming took off 7 bases at V and 4 bases at J, with 16 bases between the two ends. This CDR3 is built from 14 residues. Germline values: CDR1 MNHEY, CDR2 SMNVEV (reference sequence). The CDR3 sequence is CASTPWQGATEAFF. For the CDR3, the DNA is TGTGCCAGCACTCCCTGGCAGGGCGCCACTGAAGCTTTCTTT.

This clone showed up just once. This chain joins TRBV7-9 and TRBJ2-3; tentative D call: TRBD2 (6 bases). The germline V gene encodes CDR1 SEHNR and CDR2 FQNEAQ (reference sequence). V lost 2 bases, J lost 0 bases, and 9 bases lay in between. The CDR3 is 15 residues long. The CDR3 spells CASSLLASSTDTQYF. The CDR3 DNA is TGTGCCAGCAGCTTACTAGCGTCTAGCACAGATACGCAGTATTTT.

This chain uses TRBV11-3 with TRBJ2-2; 10 nucleotides line up with TRBD2. V lost 3 bases and J lost 3; bases outside the gene matches: 1. The CDR3 has 15 amino acids. Germline lookup yields CDR1 SGHNT and CDR2 YENEEA. The CDR3 nucleotides read TGTGCCAGCAGCTTCGGGACTAGCGACACCGGGGAGCTGTTTTTT. Translated: CASSFGTSDTGELFF.